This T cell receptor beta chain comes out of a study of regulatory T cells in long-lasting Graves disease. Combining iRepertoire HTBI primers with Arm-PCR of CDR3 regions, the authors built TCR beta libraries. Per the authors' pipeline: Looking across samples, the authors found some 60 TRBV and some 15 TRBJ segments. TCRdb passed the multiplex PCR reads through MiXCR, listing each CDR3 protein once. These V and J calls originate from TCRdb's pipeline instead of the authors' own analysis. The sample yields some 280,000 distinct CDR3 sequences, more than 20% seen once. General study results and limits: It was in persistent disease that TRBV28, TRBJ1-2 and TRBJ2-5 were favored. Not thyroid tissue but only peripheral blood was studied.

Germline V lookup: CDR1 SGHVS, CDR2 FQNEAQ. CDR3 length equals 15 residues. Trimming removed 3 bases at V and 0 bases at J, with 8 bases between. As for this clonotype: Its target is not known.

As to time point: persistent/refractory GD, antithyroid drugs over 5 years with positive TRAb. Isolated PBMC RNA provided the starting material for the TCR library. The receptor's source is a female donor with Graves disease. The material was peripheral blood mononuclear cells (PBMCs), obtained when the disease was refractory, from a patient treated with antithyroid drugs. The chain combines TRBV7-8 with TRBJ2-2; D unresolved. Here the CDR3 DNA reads TGTGCCAGCAGCTTCCTAGGAACGAACACCGGGGAGCTGTTTTTT. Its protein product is CASSFLGTNTGELFF.